The following is a T cell receptor (beta chain) sequence with its context. Some clones are missing from TCRdb's copy, which holds only in-frame ones; the method was immunoSEQ multiplex PCR. Of roughly 140,000 clones listed, about 86% are singletons. This sample is part of a study of blood T cell repertoires in COVID-19. About the study: The origin of the acute and convalescent COVID-19 samples was the United States, Italy and Spain. Sample material is recorded as cDNA or gDNA derived from T cells, B-cell-depleted T cells, or PBMCs.

Participant-reported clinical history was the basis for cohort assignment. Donors in Cohort 3 counted as recovered after two negative PCRs, clearance, or symptom resolution. Trimming cost V 7 bases and J 8 bases, with 11 bases left between them. Germline V CDR1 and CDR2: SNHLY, FYNNEI. The CDR3 consists of 11 residues. The specimen sequenced was PBMCs or T cells enriched from blood (not recorded which). This clonotype originated in a man aged 50 to 60 who had recovered from COVID-19. V usage is TRBV2 and J usage is TRBJ1-2, with D hard to call. The CDR3 bases are TGTGCCAGCATACGGGTTCGGGGCTACACCTTC. Amino acids: CASIRVRGYTF. Complete variable domain (other parts from reference TRBV2 and TRBJ1-2): EPEVTQTPSHQVTQMGQEVILRCVPISNHLYFYWYRQILGQKVEFLVSFYNNEISEKSEIFDDQFSVERPDGSNFTLKIRSTKLEDSAMYFCASIRVRGYTFGSGTRLTVV.